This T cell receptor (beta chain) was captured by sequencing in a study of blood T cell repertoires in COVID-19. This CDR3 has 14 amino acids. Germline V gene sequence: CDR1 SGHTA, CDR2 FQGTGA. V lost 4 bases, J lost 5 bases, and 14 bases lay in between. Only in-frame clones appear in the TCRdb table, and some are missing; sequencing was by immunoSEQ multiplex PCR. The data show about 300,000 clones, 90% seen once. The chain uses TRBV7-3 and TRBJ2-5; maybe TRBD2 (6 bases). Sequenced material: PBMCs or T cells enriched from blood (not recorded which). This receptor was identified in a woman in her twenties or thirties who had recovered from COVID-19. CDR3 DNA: TGTGCCAGCAGCTCAGACGGGGCGGGGGAGACCCAGTACTTC. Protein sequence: CASSSDGAGETQYF.